This T cell receptor beta chain stems from a study of patients and donors after allogeneic stem cell transplantation. Each CDR3 protein is one row after TCRdb ran MiXCR on the RT-PCR reads. The sample has about a million distinct CDR3 sequences, about a sixth seen once; the top ten hold 6%. This CDR3 comprises 18 residues. CDR1 is LGHNT, CDR2 FRNRAP, per germline. V lost 0 bases to trimming and J lost 3 bases, with 19 bases between them. The chain employs TRBV12-5 and TRBJ2-3; a weak D match, TRBD2 (5 bases). What was sequenced was blood, either unsorted or a sorted T cell fraction (not recorded which). The TCR originated in a human donor who was either an allogeneic HSCT recipient or a stem cell or donor lymphocyte infusion donor (not recorded which). It is not recorded whose cells these are; they may come from a transplant donor. The CDR3 reads CASGLVLSVGIRTDTQYF. CDR3 DNA: TGTGCTAGTGGTTTGGTACTCTCAGTCGGGATACGGACAGATACGCAGTATTTT.